One sample yielded the 8 T cell receptor beta chains listed below, sequenced in a study of blood T cell repertoires in COVID-19 (TCRdb year 2020). Library prep was done by the immunoSEQ multiplex PCR assay. TCRdb holds this immuneACCESS table with in-frame rearrangements only. Some clones are missing; in checked studies, unresolved V genes explain under half, and the rest has no known cause. The sample includes around 100,000 clones, with over 80% observed a single time. The ten most abundant clones make up around 1.8% of the sample. Sequencing was done on a sample of peripheral blood. Receptor source: a human donor with active COVID-19. The donor label of this sample is uncertain.

V is TRBV11-3 and J is TRBJ2-1; TRBD2 agrees at 14 bases. Germline CDR1 reads SGHNT; CDR2 reads YENEEA. The CDR3 runs 17 residues. The V segment lost 2 bases and the J segment 6 bases; nucleotides outside the gene matches: 6. In DNA form, the CDR3 reads TGTGCCAGCAGCTTAACGGGACTAGCGGGGGAGGGCAATGAGCAGTTCTTC. Translating it yields CASSLTGLAGEGNEQFF.

The gene calls are TRBV14 and TRBJ1-2; D unclear. The CDR3 is 13 residues long. The germline V and J ends were trimmed by 1 base and 4 bases, with 7 bases remaining between them. CDR1 SGHDN and CDR2 FVKESK come from the germline V gene. The CDR3 DNA reads as TGTGCCAGCAGCCAAGTCGGGGTCTATGGCTACACCTTC. Translating gives CASSQVGVYGYTF.

The CDR3, as DNA: TGTGCCAGCAGTTTAAGACTCTCGTACGAGCAGTACTTC. Its translation is CASSLRLSYEQYF. The rearrangement joins TRBV6-2 or TRBV6-3 to TRBJ2-7, with unresolved D. The CDR3 extends over 13 amino acids. Germline CDR1 is MNHEY and CDR2 is SVGEGT. Trimming took 4 bases from V and 4 from J, leaving 11 bases between them.

This clone was counted a few times. The genes are TRBV5-1 and TRBJ2-2; D unresolved. Between the trimmed V and J ends, which lost 4 bases and 2 bases, there was a span of 9 bases. Germline CDR1 SGHRS, CDR2 YFSETQ. This CDR3 spans 14 amino acids. The CDR3 DNA is TGCGCCAGCAGCCTTACATTTAACACCGGGGAGCTGTTTTTT. Translation gives CASSLTFNTGELFF.

This sequence joins TRBV12-5 and TRBJ2-1; possible D gene TRBD2, 6 bases. The CDR3 covers 15 residues. CDR1 and CDR2 (germline): LGHNT, FRNRAP. V lost 0 bases, J lost 7 bases, and 13 bases lay in between. CDR3 region: CASGLVSPGGNEQFF. Written as DNA, the CDR3 is TGTGCTAGTGGTTTGGTTTCCCCTGGGGGGAATGAGCAGTTCTTC. The full variable domain, its missing parts supplied by reference TRBV12-5 and TRBJ2-1, is DARVTQTPRHKVTEMGQEVTMRCQPILGHNTVFWYRQTMMQGLELLAYFRNRAPLDDSGMPKDRFSAEMPDATLATLKIQPSEPRDSAVYFCASGLVSPGGNEQFFGPGTRLTVL.

V and J are TRBV6-5 and TRBJ2-7; perhaps TRBD2 as D (5 bases). The V gene's germline CDR1 is MNHEY and CDR2 SVGAGI. V lost 10 bases, J lost 2 bases, and 15 bases lay in between. The CDR3 consists of 13 residues. In DNA, the CDR3 is TGTGCCACCGGACTCCACGGCCCCTACGAGCAGTACTTC. Protein: CATGLHGPYEQYF.

This clone was recorded a few times. Different DNA sequences within this sample yield the same CDR3. The gene calls are TRBV5-1 and TRBJ1-4; no clear D gene. CDR3 length: 15 amino acids. Germline V gene lookup returns CDR1 SGHRS and CDR2 YFSETQ. V was cut by 0 bases and J by 2 bases, with 8 bases left in between. In DNA, the CDR3 is TGCGCCAGCAGCTTGGGAGGGCTTACTAATGAAAAACTGTTTTTT. Protein: CASSLGGLTNEKLFF.

This clone was counted a few times. The rearrangement uses TRBV4-3 and TRBJ2-7; perhaps TRBD1 as D (6 bases). CDR3 length: 15 amino acids. The V and J ends lost 0 bases and 5 bases respectively, with 14 bases between them. Looked up from germline, CDR1 is LGHNA and CDR2 is YSLEER. The CDR3 spells CASSQDTGYINEQYF. The DNA for the CDR3 is TGCGCCAGCAGCCAAGATACAGGGTACATCAACGAGCAGTACTTC.